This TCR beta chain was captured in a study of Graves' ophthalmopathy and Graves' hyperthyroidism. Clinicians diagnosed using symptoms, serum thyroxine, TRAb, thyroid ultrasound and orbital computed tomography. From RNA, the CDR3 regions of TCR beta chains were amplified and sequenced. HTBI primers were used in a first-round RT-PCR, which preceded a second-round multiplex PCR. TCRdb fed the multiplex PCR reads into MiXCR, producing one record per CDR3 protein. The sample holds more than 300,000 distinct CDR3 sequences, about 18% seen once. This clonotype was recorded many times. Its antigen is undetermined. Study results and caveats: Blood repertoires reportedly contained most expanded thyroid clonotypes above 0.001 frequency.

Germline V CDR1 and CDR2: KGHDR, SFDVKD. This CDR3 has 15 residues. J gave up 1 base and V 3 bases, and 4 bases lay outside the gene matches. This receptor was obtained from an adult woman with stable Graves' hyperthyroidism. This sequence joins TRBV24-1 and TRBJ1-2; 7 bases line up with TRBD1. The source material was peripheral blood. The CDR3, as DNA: TGTGCCACCAGTGATCGACAGGGAAATAACTATGGCTACACCTTC. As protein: CATSDRQGNNYGYTF.